This entry lists 15 T cell receptor beta chains sequenced from one sample in a study of CD8 T cells in Susac syndrome. Reverse transcription of about 0.5 to 1 ug RNA used random hexamers. MiXCR, applied by TCRdb to the immunoSEQ multiplex PCR reads, yields one record per CDR3 protein. The sample consists of roughly 200,000 distinct CDR3 sequences, roughly 94% of them appearing once. The sample consisted of CD4+ T cells from PBMCs. Receptors were obtained from a human donor with Susac syndrome.

The chain employs TRBV30 and TRBJ1-1, with D possibly matching TRBD1 (5 bases). Germline V gene sequence: CDR1 GTSNPN, CDR2 SVGIG (reference sequence). This CDR3 comprises 13 residues. With 4 bases removed from V and 7 bases from J, the gap between germline ends came to 16 bases. The CDR3 coding sequence is TGTGCCTGGACTAGGGGCCCCAACCGTGAAGCTTTCTTT. This encodes CAWTRGPNREAFF.

J is TRBJ1-2 and V is TRBV3-1, with D perhaps TRBD1 (6 bases). The V and J ends lost 4 bases and 5 bases respectively, with 14 bases between them. The CDR3 loop spans 14 amino acids. From germline, CDR1 is LGHDT and CDR2 YNNKEL (reference sequence). The CDR3 DNA follows: TGTGCCAGCAGCCTCCTCGACAGGCGATATGGCTACACCTTC. It specifies CASSLLDRRYGYTF. Using reference TRBV3-1 and TRBJ1-2 for the parts outside the CDR3, the full variable domain is DTAVSQTPKYLVTQMGNDKSIKCEQNLGHDTMYWYKQDSKKFLKIMFSYNNKELIINETVPNRFSPKSPDKAHLNLHINSLELGDSAVYFCASSLLDRRYGYTFGSGTRLTVV.

The J gene is TRBJ2-7, the V gene TRBV20-1; TRBD2 aligns across 8 bases. The V segment lost 3 bases and the J segment 5 bases; nucleotides outside the gene matches: 15. The CDR3 length is 16 residues. CDR1 DFQATT and CDR2 SNEGSKA come from the germline V gene (reference sequence). The CDR3 sequence: CSASALSGRPYHEQYF. The CDR3 nucleotides are TGCAGTGCTAGCGCCTTGAGCGGGAGACCGTACCACGAGCAGTACTTC.

The chain couples TRBV20-1 to TRBJ1-5; a possible D gene is TRBD1 (6 bases). Germline CDR1 and CDR2: DFQATT and SNEGSKA (reference sequence). The ends were cut back, 1 base at V and 8 bases at J, with 18 bases in the middle. CDR3 length: 15 residues. CDR3 sequence: CSARGPTGAFEPQHF. CDR3 sequence (DNA): TGCAGTGCTAGAGGCCCAACGGGGGCGTTTGAGCCCCAGCATTTT.

This chain connects TRBV5-1 to TRBJ1-1; tentative D call: TRBD1 (6 bases). CDR1 and CDR2 (germline): SGHRS, YFSETQ. This CDR3 is 13 amino acids long. Trimming removed 5 bases from V and 5 bases from J, with 13 bases in between. The CDR3 spells CASRWTAQTEAFF. The DNA for the CDR3 is TGCGCCAGCAGATGGACAGCACAGACTGAAGCTTTCTTT.

This sequence joins TRBV7-9 and TRBJ2-1; D is unclear. The CDR3 runs 17 residues. V lost 2 bases and J lost 4, with 18 bases in between. Germline V CDR1 and CDR2: SEHNR, FQNEAQ (reference sequence). CDR3 region: CASSLSRYFSSYNEQFF. CDR3 DNA: TGTGCCAGCAGCTTAAGTAGATATTTCTCATCGTACAATGAGCAGTTCTTC.

The chain has TRBV6-2 or TRBV6-3 and TRBJ1-1, with 7 bases that match TRBD1. Germline CDR1 and CDR2: MNHEY and SVGEGT. The CDR3 covers 17 residues. Trimming cost V 6 bases and J 4 bases; bases outside gene matches: 17. CDR3 DNA sequence: TGTGCCAGCAGCCCACGGGACAGTTTTACGCGGAGCACTGAAGCTTTCTTT. Protein: CASSPRDSFTRSTEAFF.

The gene calls are TRBV11-2 and TRBJ2-3; TRBD2 matches 9 bases. With 5 bases clipped from V and 4 bases from J, the junction kept 4 bases outside the gene matches. The CDR3 has 14 amino acids. The germline gives CDR1 SGHAT, CDR2 FQNNGV. The CDR3 loop is CASSQRLAADTQYF. The CDR3 region has the DNA TGTGCCAGCAGCCAACGACTAGCGGCAGATACGCAGTATTTT.

The chain couples TRBV29-1 to TRBJ1-1, with D tentatively TRBD1 (5 bases). Trimming removed 7 bases from V and 4 bases from J, with 22 bases in between. CDR1 SQVTM and CDR2 ANQGSEA come from the germline V gene. This CDR3 is 15 amino acids long. The CDR3 DNA reads as TGCAGCGGCAAACCCAGGGACCGCATCGGCACTGAAGCTTTCTTT. Encoded protein: CSGKPRDRIGTEAFF.

This clonotype was seen only once. The chain combines TRBV28 with TRBJ2-1; TRBD2 might be the D (5 bases). CDR3 size: 16 residues. Germline values: CDR1 MDHEN, CDR2 SYDVKM. Deletions cut 6 bases from V and 0 bases from J, with 15 bases between. CDR3 sequence: CASSASGVRSYNEQFF. In DNA form, the CDR3 reads TGTGCCAGCAGCGCGAGCGGCGTCCGCTCCTACAATGAGCAGTTCTTC.

The chain joins TRBV7-8 to TRBJ2-5; 15 bases agree with TRBD2. Per the germline V gene, CDR1 is SGHVS and CDR2 is FQNEAQ. V dropped 5 bases and J dropped 5; count of bases not matched to a gene: 9. The CDR3 has 17 residues. CDR3 sequence reads: CASSPRTSGRAQETQYF. In DNA form, the CDR3 reads TGTGCCAGCAGCCCCCGGACTAGCGGGAGGGCCCAGGAGACCCAGTACTTC.

The chain employs TRBV28 and TRBJ2-5; TRBD1 aligns across 11 bases. The V gene's germline CDR1 is MDHEN and CDR2 SYDVKM. V lost 7 bases and J lost 5; bases outside the gene matches: 6. The CDR3 length is 14 residues. The CDR3 nucleotides are TGTGCCAGCAAACAGGACAGGGGGCCGGAGACCCAGTACTTC. Translation gives CASKQDRGPETQYF.

V is TRBV24-1 and J is TRBJ2-1; 13 nucleotides align to TRBD2. This CDR3 contains 13 residues. Germline values: CDR1 KGHDR, CDR2 SFDVKD. Trimming at V came to 4 bases and at J to 14 bases, leaving 4 bases not matched to a gene. The CDR3 here is CATSDRTSGRKFF. The CDR3 coding sequence is TGTGCCACCAGTGACAGGACTAGCGGGAGAAAGTTCTTC.

In this sample, this clonotype turned up once. This rearrangement joins TRBV28 to TRBJ2-1; 12 bases agree with TRBD2. Germline CDR1 and CDR2: MDHEN and SYDVKM. With V trimmed by 4 bases and J by 3 bases, 4 bases remained unmatched. The CDR3 totals 16 residues. This CDR3 reads CASSSKLAGGYNEQFF. CDR3 DNA sequence: TGTGCCAGCAGTTCAAAACTAGCGGGGGGCTACAATGAGCAGTTCTTC.

The rearrangement joins TRBV3-1 to TRBJ2-7; no reliable D call. The CDR3 runs to 16 residues. The germline CDR1 and CDR2 sequences are LGHDT and YNNKEL (reference sequence). V was trimmed by 0 bases and J by 0 bases, leaving 12 bases between them. CDR3 protein: CASSQDGSLGSYEQYF. CDR3 bases: TGTGCCAGCAGCCAAGATGGTTCCCTGGGCTCCTACGAGCAGTACTTC.